Detailed here is one T cell receptor beta chain. The data were obtained in a study of blood T cell repertoires in COVID-19. For the study at large: Researchers got acute and convalescent COVID-19 samples from the United States, Italy and Spain.

The CDR3 is 15 amino acids. Germline assignment: CDR1 SGHNT and CDR2 YYREEE (reference sequence). With 4 bases clipped from V and 8 bases from J, the junction kept 7 bases outside the gene matches. Sequencing was performed with immunoSEQ multiplex PCR; in TCRdb, only in-frame clones are kept and a portion is missing. The sample lists 94,000 or so clones; more than 75% were seen once. This sequence originates from an elderly woman with active COVID-19. This chain links TRBV5-4 with TRBJ2-1, with 12 bases identical to TRBD2. Sequenced: peripheral blood. The CDR3 loop is CASSASLAGGYEQFF. The CDR3, as DNA: TGTGCCAGCAGCGCGAGTCTAGCGGGAGGGTATGAGCAGTTCTTC.